A selection of T cell receptor beta chains follows, all from one sample in a study of blood T cell repertoires in COVID-19. TCRdb keeps only in-frame clones here, not all; method: immunoSEQ multiplex PCR. This sample has under 300,000 clones, with about 83% found just once. The sequenced sample consisted of peripheral blood. Every receptor here comes from a middle-aged woman who had recovered from COVID-19. CDR3s include the opening cysteine and the closing phenylalanine or tryptophan. Each record gives: J gene, clone size, D gene, V gene, CDR3 DNA, CDR3 protein. D genes are given only for firm matches. The size entry is marked missing in some rows and otherwise reads once, few, many or a size class.

TRBJ1-2 once - TRBV5-1 TGCGCCAGCAGCTTTCGGGGGTATGGCTACACCTTC CASSFRGYGYTF
TRBJ2-3 - - TRBV7-2 TGTGCCAGCAGCCCACAGGGTGCTAGCACAGATACGCAGTATTTT CASSPQGASTDTQYF
TRBJ2-3 - - TRBV9 TGTGCCAGCAGCGTAGACGGGGGTTCAGATACGCAGTATTTT CASSVDGGSDTQYF
TRBJ1-2 - TRBD1 TRBV9 TGTGCCAGCAGCGCCGGGACAGGGGAATTTGGCTACACCTTC CASSAGTGEFGYTF
TRBJ2-7 - - TRBV2 TGTGCCAGCAGTATCGAGGGGGATGGGTACGAGCAGTACTTC CASSIEGDGYEQYF
TRBJ1-5 - TRBD1 TRBV19 TGTGCCAGTAGAAGGGACAGGATCAATCAGCCCCAGCATTTT CASRRDRINQPQHF
TRBJ2-7 - TRBD2 TRBV5-4 TGTGCCAGCAGCCCTGTAGCGGGGGCCGTCTACGAGCAGTACTTC CASSPVAGAVYEQYF
TRBJ1-1 - - TRBV3-1/TRBV3-2 TGTGCCAGCAGCCAAGTGGGGCGGAACACTGAAGCTTTCTTT CASSQVGRNTEAFF
TRBJ2-7 - - TRBV11-3 TGTGCCAGCAGCTTAAATAGTGGCTACGAGCAGTACTTC CASSLNSGYEQYF
TRBJ1-3 - TRBD1 TRBV27 TGTGCCAGCAGTCCAGGGGGGTCTGGAAACACCATATATTTT CASSPGGSGNTIYF
TRBJ1-5 few - TRBV6-5 TGTGCCAGCAGCCTACCGGAGCAGCCCCAGCATTTT CASSLPEQPQHF
TRBJ1-2 - - TRBV7-9 TGTGCCAGCAGCTCCACCAACTCTGCGGCAGGCTACACCTTC CASSSTNSAAGYTF
TRBJ2-5 - - TRBV5-1 TGCGCCAGCAGCTTCGCCGGGACACCTCAAGAGACCCAGTACTTC CASSFAGTPQETQYF
TRBJ2-1 - - TRBV30 TGTGCCTGGACCGTGGCAAACTCCTACAATGAGCAGTTCTTC CAWTVANSYNEQFF
TRBJ1-1 - - TRBV30 TGTGCCTGGAGGGACACGGAAGACACTGAAGCTTTCTTT CAWRDTEDTEAFF
TRBJ2-3 once TRBD1 TRBV7-9 TGTGCCAGCAGCTCGCACCTTACAGGGGGCCCGTCGGGATCTACGCAGTATTTT CASSSHLTGGPSGSTQYF
TRBJ1-2 - TRBD1 TRBV3-1/TRBV3-2 TGTGCCAGCAGCCCACAGGGGAACTATGGCTACACCTTC CASSPQGNYGYTF
TRBJ1-5 once - TRBV7-2 TGTGCCAGCAGCTTAGGACAGCCAGGGAATCAGCCCCAGCATTTT CASSLGQPGNQPQHF
TRBJ1-5 - - TRBV18 TGTGCCAGCTCACCAATTTTTTCAAATCAGCCCCAGCATTTT CASSPIFSNQPQHF
TRBJ2-7 - TRBD2 TRBV5-4 TGTGCCAGCAGCTCGGCTAGCGGATCCTACGAGCAGTACTTC CASSSASGSYEQYF
TRBJ1-2 - TRBD1 TRBV27 TGTGCCAGCAGTTTGGGACAGGGACGGTTTGACTATGGCTACACCTTC CASSLGQGRFDYGYTF
TRBJ2-7 - TRBD2 TRBV27 TGTGCCAGCAGTTTTTCTAGCGGCCCCTACGAGCAGTACTTC CASSFSSGPYEQYF
TRBJ1-5 - TRBD1 TRBV28 TGTGCCAGCAGGGACCGGGACAGGGGTTATAGCAATCAGCCCCAGCATTTT CASRDRDRGYSNQPQHF
TRBJ1-6 - - TRBV27 TGTGCCAGCAAAGGGGGTTTGAATTCACCCCTCCACTTT CASKGGLNSPLHF
TRBJ1-1 - TRBD1 TRBV28 TGTGCCAGCCCCCCCACGGGGGACAGCCTCCCTATGAACACTGAAGCTTTCTTT CASPPTGDSLPMNTEAFF
TRBJ1-2 - - TRBV10-3 TGTGCCATCACCCCTGCGCAGGGTTATGGCTACACCTTC CAITPAQGYGYTF
TRBJ1-2 - - TRBV28 TGTGCCATCCTACGTCCTCTGAAGTTTAACTATGGCTACACCTTC CAILRPLKFNYGYTF
TRBJ2-3 - - TRBV5-1 TGCGCCAGCAGCTCCCTTCCCCTAGGTGCATCGGCGGATACGCAGTATTTT CASSSLPLGASADTQYF
TRBJ1-1 - TRBD1 TRBV2 TGTGCCAGCAGTCCCCGACAGGGGAACACTGAAGCTTTCTTT CASSPRQGNTEAFF
TRBJ2-1 - - TRBV24-1 TGTGCCACCAATGATCAACAGGGCAGCACCTACAATGAGCAGTTCTTC CATNDQQGSTYNEQFF
TRBJ1-1 many TRBD1 TRBV5-1 TGCGCCAGCAGCTTGACAGGGGGGAACACTGAAGCTTTCTTT CASSLTGGNTEAFF
TRBJ2-5 - TRBD2 TRBV5-1 TGCGCCAGCAGCTTATTACGGGAGGCTAGCGGGGGCCAAGAGACCCAGTACTTC CASSLLREASGGQETQYF
TRBJ2-2 - - TRBV5-1 TGCGCCAGCAGCATACAGGGAACCGGGGAGCTGTTTTTT CASSIQGTGELFF
TRBJ2-7 - TRBD1 TRBV3-1/TRBV3-2 TGTGCCAGCAGCCTGTCGGACAGGAGAGACTACGAGCAGTACTTC CASSLSDRRDYEQYF
TRBJ1-2 - - TRBV7-9 TGTGCCAGCAGCTCCCGGCCCCTACCACAGGGTGGCGGAGGCTACACCTTC CASSSRPLPQGGGGYTF